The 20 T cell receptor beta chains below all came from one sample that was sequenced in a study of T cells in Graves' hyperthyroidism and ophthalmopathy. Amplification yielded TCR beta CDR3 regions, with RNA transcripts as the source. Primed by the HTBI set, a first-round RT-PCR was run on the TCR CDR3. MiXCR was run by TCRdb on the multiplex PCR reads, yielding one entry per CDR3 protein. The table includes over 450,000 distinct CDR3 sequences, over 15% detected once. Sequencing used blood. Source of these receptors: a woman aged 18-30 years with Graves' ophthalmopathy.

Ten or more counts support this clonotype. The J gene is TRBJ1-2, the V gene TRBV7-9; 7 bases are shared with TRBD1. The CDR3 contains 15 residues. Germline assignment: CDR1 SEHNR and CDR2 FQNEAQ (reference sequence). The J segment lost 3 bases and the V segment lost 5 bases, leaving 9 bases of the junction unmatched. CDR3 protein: CASSPSLQGHYGYTF. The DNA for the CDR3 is TGTGCCAGCAGCCCAAGCCTACAGGGGCACTATGGCTACACCTTC.

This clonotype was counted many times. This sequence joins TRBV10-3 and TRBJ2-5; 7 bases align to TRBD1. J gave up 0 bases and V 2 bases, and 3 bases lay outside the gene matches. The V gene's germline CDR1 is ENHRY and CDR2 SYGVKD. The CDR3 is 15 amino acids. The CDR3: CAISEIQGNQETQYF. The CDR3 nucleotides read TGTGCCATCAGTGAGATACAGGGGAACCAAGAGACCCAGTACTTC.

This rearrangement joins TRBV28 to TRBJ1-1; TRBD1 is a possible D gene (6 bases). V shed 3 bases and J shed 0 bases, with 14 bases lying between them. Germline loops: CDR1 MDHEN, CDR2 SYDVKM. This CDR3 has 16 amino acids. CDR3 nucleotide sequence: TGTGCCAGCAGTTTTACCCGCGGGGGCCTGAACACTGAAGCTTTCTTT. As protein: CASSFTRGGLNTEAFF.

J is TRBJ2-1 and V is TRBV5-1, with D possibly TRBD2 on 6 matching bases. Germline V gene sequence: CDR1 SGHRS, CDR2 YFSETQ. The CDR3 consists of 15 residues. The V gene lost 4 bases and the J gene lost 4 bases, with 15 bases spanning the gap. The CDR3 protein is CASSLGASEYNEQFF. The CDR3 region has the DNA TGCGCCAGCAGCCTAGGGGCTAGCGAGTACAATGAGCAGTTCTTC. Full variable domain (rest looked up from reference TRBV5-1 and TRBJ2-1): KAGVTQTPRYLIKTRGQQVTLSCSPISGHRSVSWYQQTPGQGLQFLFEYFSETQRNKGNFPGRFSGRQFSNSRSEMNVSTLELGDSALYLCASSLGASEYNEQFFGPGTRLTVL.

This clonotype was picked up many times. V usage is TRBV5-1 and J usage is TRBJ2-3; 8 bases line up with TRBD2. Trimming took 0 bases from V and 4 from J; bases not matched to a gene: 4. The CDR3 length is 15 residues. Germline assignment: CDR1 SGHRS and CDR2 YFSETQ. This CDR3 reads CASSLEIGGADTQYF. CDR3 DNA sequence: TGCGCCAGCAGCTTGGAAATCGGGGGGGCAGATACGCAGTATTTT.

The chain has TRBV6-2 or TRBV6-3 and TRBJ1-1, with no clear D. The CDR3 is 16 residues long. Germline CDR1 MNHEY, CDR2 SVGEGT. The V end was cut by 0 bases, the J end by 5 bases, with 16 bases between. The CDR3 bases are TGTGCCAGCAGTTACTCGCTAGCGGGCGGGGTAACTGAAGCTTTCTTT. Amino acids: CASSYSLAGGVTEAFF.

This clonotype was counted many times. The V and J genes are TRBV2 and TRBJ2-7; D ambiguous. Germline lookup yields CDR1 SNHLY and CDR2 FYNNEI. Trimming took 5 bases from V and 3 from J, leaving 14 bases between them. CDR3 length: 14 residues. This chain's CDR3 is CASSRSGQVYEQYF. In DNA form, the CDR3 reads TGTGCCAGCAGTAGGTCGGGTCAGGTCTACGAGCAGTACTTC. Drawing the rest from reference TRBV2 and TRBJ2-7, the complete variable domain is EPEVTQTPSHQVTQMGQEVILRCVPISNHLYFYWYRQILGQKVEFLVSFYNNEISEKSEIFDDQFSVERPDGSNFTLKIRSTKLEDSAMYFCASSRSGQVYEQYFGPGTRLTVT.

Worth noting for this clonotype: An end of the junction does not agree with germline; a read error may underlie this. CDR3 sequence reads: CVSSLQRLNTEAFF. The CDR3 DNA is TGTGTCAGCAGTCTTCAACGACTGAACACTGAAGCTTTCTTT. V gene TRBV12-3 or TRBV12-4 combines with J gene TRBJ1-1; D unresolved. This CDR3 comprises 14 residues.

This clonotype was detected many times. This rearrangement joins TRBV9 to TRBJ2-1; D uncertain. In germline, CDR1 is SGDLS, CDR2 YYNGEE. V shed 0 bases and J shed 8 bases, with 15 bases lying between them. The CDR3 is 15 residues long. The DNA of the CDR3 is TGTGCCAGCAGCGTAGCAGTGGGATTCGGGCATGAGCAGTTCTTC. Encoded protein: CASSVAVGFGHEQFF.

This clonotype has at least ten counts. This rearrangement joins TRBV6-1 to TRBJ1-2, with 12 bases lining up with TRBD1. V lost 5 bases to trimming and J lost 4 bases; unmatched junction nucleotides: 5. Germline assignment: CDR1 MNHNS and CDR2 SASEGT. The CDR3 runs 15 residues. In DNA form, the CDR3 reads TGTGCCAGCAGTTATGGGACAGGGGGCGCCTATGGCTACACCTTC. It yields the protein CASSYGTGGAYGYTF.

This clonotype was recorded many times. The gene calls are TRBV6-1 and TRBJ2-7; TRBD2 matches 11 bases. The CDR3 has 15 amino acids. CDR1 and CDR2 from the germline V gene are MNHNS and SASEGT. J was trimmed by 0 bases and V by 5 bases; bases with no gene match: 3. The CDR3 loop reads CASSPSGRTSYEQYF. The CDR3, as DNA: TGTGCCAGCAGTCCTAGCGGGAGGACCTCCTACGAGCAGTACTTC.

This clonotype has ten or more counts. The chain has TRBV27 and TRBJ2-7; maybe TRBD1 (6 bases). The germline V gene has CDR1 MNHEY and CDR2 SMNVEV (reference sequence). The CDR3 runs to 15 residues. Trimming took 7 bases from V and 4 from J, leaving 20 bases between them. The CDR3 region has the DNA TGTGCCAGCAAAGGGGGACCCTGGACAGATTACGAGCAGTACTTC. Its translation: CASKGGPWTDYEQYF.

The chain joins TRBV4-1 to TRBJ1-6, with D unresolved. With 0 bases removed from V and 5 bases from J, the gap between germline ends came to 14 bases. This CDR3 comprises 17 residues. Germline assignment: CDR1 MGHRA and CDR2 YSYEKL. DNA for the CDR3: TGCGCCAGCAGCCAAGATCACGGTGTATTAGATAATTCACCCCTCCACTTT. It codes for CASSQDHGVLDNSPLHF.

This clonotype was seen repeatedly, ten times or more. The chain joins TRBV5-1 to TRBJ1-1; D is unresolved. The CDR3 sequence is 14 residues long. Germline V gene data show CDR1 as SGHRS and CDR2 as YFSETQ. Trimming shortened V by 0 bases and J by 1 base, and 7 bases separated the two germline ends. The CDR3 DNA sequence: TGCGCCAGCAGCTTGGAAACAGCGAACACTGAAGCTTTCTTT. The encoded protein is CASSLETANTEAFF. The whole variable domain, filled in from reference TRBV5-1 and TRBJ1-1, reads KAGVTQTPRYLIKTRGQQVTLSCSPISGHRSVSWYQQTPGQGLQFLFEYFSETQRNKGNFPGRFSGRQFSNSRSEMNVSTLELGDSALYLCASSLETANTEAFFGQGTRLTVV.

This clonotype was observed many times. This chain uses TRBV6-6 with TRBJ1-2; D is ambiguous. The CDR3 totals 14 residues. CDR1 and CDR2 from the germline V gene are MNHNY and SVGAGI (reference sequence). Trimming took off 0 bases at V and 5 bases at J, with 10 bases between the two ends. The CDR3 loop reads CASSYSGSVYGYTF. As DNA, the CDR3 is TGTGCCAGCAGTTACTCGGGCAGCGTGTATGGCTACACCTTC.

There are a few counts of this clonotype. CDR3 sequence: CATSREVWKLGGYEQYF. The DNA of the CDR3 is TGTGCCACCAGCAGAGAAGTTTGGAAGCTCGGAGGGTACGAGCAGTACTTC. V usage is TRBV15 and J usage is TRBJ2-7; maybe TRBD2 (6 bases). Germline V gene lookup returns CDR1 LNHNV and CDR2 YYDKDF (reference sequence). The CDR3 is made up of 17 amino acids. The germline V and J ends were trimmed by 0 bases and 4 bases, with 19 bases remaining between them.

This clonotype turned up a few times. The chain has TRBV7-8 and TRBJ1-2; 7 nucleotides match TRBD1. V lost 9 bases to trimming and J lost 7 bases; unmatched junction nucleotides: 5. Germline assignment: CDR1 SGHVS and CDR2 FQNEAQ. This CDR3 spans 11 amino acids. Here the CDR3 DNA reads TGTGCCAGTAGGACAGGAGGTGGCTACACCTTC. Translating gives CASRTGGGYTF.

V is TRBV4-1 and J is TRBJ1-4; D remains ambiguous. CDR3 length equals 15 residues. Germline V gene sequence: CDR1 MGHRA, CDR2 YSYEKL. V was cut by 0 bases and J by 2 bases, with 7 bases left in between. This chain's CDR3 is CASSQDQATNEKLFF. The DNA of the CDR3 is TGCGCCAGCAGCCAAGATCAAGCTACTAATGAAAAACTGTTTTTT.

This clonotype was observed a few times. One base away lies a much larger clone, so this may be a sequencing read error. This CDR3 reads CASSFQIYGHTF. The CDR3 nucleotides read TGTGCCAGCAGTTTCCAGATCTATGGCCACACCTTC. This chain uses TRBV28 with TRBJ1-2; D call uncertain. Germline CDR1 MDHEN, CDR2 SYDVKM. CDR3 length: 12 amino acids.

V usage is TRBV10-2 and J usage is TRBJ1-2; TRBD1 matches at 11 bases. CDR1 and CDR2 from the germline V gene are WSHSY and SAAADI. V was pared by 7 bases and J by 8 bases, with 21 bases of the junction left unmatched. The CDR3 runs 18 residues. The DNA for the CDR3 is TGCGCCAGCAATGATGCGACAGGGACAGGGGGGACCGGGAGCGGCTACACCTTC. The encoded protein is CASNDATGTGGTGSGYTF.